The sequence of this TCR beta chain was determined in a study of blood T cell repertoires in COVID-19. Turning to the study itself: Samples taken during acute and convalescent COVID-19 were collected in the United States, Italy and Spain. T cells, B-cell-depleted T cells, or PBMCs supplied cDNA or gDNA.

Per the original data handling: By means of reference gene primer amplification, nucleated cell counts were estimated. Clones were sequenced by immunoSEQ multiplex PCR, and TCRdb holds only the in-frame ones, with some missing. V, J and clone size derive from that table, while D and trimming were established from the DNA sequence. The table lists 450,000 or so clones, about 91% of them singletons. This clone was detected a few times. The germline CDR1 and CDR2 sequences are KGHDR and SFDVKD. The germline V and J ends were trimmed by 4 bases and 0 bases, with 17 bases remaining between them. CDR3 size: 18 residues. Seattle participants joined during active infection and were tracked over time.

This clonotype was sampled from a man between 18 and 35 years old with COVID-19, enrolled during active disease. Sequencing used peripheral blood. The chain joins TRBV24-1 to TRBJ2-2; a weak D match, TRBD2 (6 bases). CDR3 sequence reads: CATSDPLGGRTNTGELFF. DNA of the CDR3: TGTGCCACCAGTGACCCATTGGGGGGTAGAACGAACACCGGGGAGCTGTTTTTT.